Presented here are 15 T cell receptor beta chains from one specimen sequenced in a study of graft-versus-host responses after intestinal transplantation. These receptors are not linked to any known antigen. Here immunoSEQ multiplex PCR was the method, and the copy in TCRdb shows in-frame clones only, minus some. This sample has roughly 110,000 clones, with more than 80% found just once. Sequencing was performed on unstimulated CD4+ T cells sorted from spleen or lymph node cells, taken before transplant. The receptors come from a human donor who was the organ donor for an intestinal transplant.

There are a few counts of this clone. This sequence joins TRBV19 and TRBJ1-3, with 8 bases aligning to TRBD1. There are 15 residues in the CDR3. Germline-derived CDR1 and CDR2 are LNHDA and SQIVND (reference sequence). V was pared by 11 bases and J by 4 bases, with 13 bases of the junction left unmatched. The CDR3: CAPSLPTGVGNTIYF. DNA for the CDR3: TGTGCCCCCTCGCTCCCGACAGGGGTCGGAAACACCATATATTTT.

The chain has TRBV4-1 and TRBJ1-4, with D tentatively TRBD1 (5 bases). The ends were cut back, 3 bases at V and 8 bases at J, with 16 bases in the middle. The germline V gene encodes CDR1 MGHRA and CDR2 YSYEKL. The CDR3 is made up of 15 amino acids. The CDR3, as DNA: TGCGCCAGCAGCCAGCTAGGGGTTGGGGGGGAAAAACTGTTTTTT. Its translation is CASSQLGVGGEKLFF.

The chain employs TRBV6-1 and TRBJ2-1; tentatively, D is TRBD1 (8 bases). This CDR3 is built from 15 residues. Germline V gene lookup returns CDR1 MNHNS and CDR2 SASEGT. The V end lost 6 bases, the J end lost 4 bases, and 16 bases lay between the germline ends. CDR3 bases: TGTGCCAGCAGGGGAGGGGGGACAGGTTACAATGAGCAGTTCTTC. Translated, it gives CASRGGGTGYNEQFF.

This clone was found once. The rearrangement uses TRBV6-5 and TRBJ2-2; a weak D match, TRBD1 (6 bases). The CDR3 contains 14 residues. Trimming left V 9 bases short and J 2 bases short, with 13 bases between. Germline-derived CDR1 and CDR2 are MNHEY and SVGAGI. The CDR3 nucleotides read TGTGCCAGTTACAGGACAGTTAACACCGGGGAGCTGTTTTTT. Translation gives CASYRTVNTGELFF.

This clone was counted a few times. This chain links TRBV18 with TRBJ1-3; 8 positions agree with TRBD1. The CDR3 covers 16 residues. Germline V gene sequence: CDR1 KGHSH, CDR2 LQKENI. Trimming cost V 6 bases and J 0 bases; bases outside gene matches: 7. CDR3 residues: CASSRDRGDSGNTIYF. CDR3 nucleotides: TGTGCCAGCTCGCGAGACAGGGGCGACTCTGGAAACACCATATATTTT.

The J gene is TRBJ1-5, the V gene TRBV6-6; possible D gene TRBD1, 5 bases. The CDR3 sequence is 15 residues long. Per germline, CDR1 MNHNY and CDR2 SVGAGI (reference sequence). V was clipped by 2 bases and J by 7 bases, with 15 bases between them. For the CDR3, the DNA is TGTGCCAGCAGTTACGGCCAGGGTGGTTCGCAGCCCCAGCATTTT. Amino acids: CASSYGQGGSQPQHF.

The chain carries TRBV7-7 and TRBJ2-1; the match to TRBD2 covers 10 bases. The V gene end was trimmed by 5 bases and the J gene end by 6 bases; junction bases not matched to a gene: 7. The length of the CDR3 is 15 residues. Germline V gives CDR1 SSHAT, CDR2 FNYEAQ (reference sequence). The CDR3: CASSPLAGVGNEQFF. The CDR3 DNA reads TGTGCCAGCAGCCCGCTAGCGGGAGTGGGCAATGAGCAGTTCTTC.

CDR3 sequence: CASGLAGLDPQYF. CDR3 DNA sequence: TGTGCTAGTGGTTTGGCCGGACTAGACCCGCAGTACTTC. The chain carries TRBV12-5 and TRBJ2-7, with 7 positions matching TRBD2. The CDR3 spans 13 residues. Trimming took 1 base from V and 9 from J; bases not matched to a gene: 6. CDR1 and CDR2 (germline): LGHNT, FRNRAP.

V usage is TRBV9 and J usage is TRBJ2-7; 8 bases match TRBD2. CDR1 SGDLS and CDR2 YYNGEE come from the germline V gene. V was clipped by 4 bases and J by 0 bases; unmatched bases: 6. This CDR3 is built from 15 residues. In nucleotides, the CDR3 is TGTGCCAGCAGCAAAGCGGGAGTTATCTCCTACGAGCAGTACTTC. Its translation: CASSKAGVISYEQYF.

The rearrangement uses TRBV5-6 and TRBJ2-5; 8 bases align to TRBD1. Germline V gives CDR1 SGHDT, CDR2 YYEEEE. CDR3 length: 15 amino acids. Trimming took 1 base from V and 5 from J; bases not matched to a gene: 7. As DNA, the CDR3 is TGTGCCAGCAGCTTGTATCCAGGGGGCACGGAGACCCAGTACTTC. Translating it yields CASSLYPGGTETQYF.

This chain links TRBV1 with TRBJ2-4; TRBD2, the table's D call, lacks a check against the DNA. TRBV1 counts as a pseudogene. The length of the CDR3 is 16 residues. CDR3 loop: CTSSYYGGLAKNIQYF. CDR3 sequence (DNA): TGCACCAGCAGCTATTACGGGGGACTAGCCAAAAACATTCAGTACTTC.

This chain links TRBV6-6 with TRBJ2-2; the D gene is possibly TRBD1 (5 bases). The CDR3 contains 13 residues. Germline loops: CDR1 MNHNY, CDR2 SVGAGI (reference sequence). V was shortened by 6 bases and J by 3 bases, with 8 bases between the two germline ends. CDR3 in amino acids: CASSLGHTGELFF. CDR3 sequence (DNA): TGTGCCAGCAGCCTGGGGCACACCGGGGAGCTGTTTTTT.

CDR3 residues: CASPGQVSYGYTF. As DNA, the CDR3 is TGTGCCAGCCCGGGACAGGTCTCCTATGGCTACACCTTC. The chain carries TRBV21-1 and TRBJ1-2; the table's D call TRBD1 went unverified against the DNA. TRBV21-1 counts as a pseudogene. This CDR3 comprises 13 residues.

V and J are TRBV2 and TRBJ2-1; D not resolved. This CDR3 region has 12 residues. Trimming pared 2 bases from V and 4 bases from J, leaving 3 bases between. Looked up from germline, CDR1 is SNHLY and CDR2 is FYNNEI. The chain's CDR3 is CASSENYNEQFF. For the CDR3, the DNA is TGTGCCAGCAGTGAAAATTACAATGAGCAGTTCTTC.

The DNA of the CDR3 is TGTGCCTGGAGCCGGGACAGGGCGTACGAGCAGTACTTC. Residues: CAWSRDRAYEQYF. The chain is built from TRBV30 and TRBJ2-7; TRBD1 agrees at 9 bases. V lost 3 bases to trimming and J lost 4 bases; unmatched junction nucleotides: 4. From germline, CDR1 is GTSNPN and CDR2 SVGIG (reference sequence). The CDR3 covers 13 residues.